Sequencing of this T cell receptor beta chain was carried out in a study of neurological immune-mediated disorders. Study conclusions and caveats: While HTLV-1-associated myelopathy showed the greatest TCR clonal expansion, multiple sclerosis showed the least, falling below healthy controls. Expanded clones shared no identical CDR3 amino acid sequences across subjects, which suggested private TCR-beta repertoires in all groups.

Regarding time point: longitudinal time-point 3. This clonotype showed up many times. Its antigen remains unidentified. The CDR3 runs 14 residues. Germline V gene lookup returns CDR1 ENHRY and CDR2 SYGVKD. With V trimmed by 7 bases and J by 3 bases, 8 bases remained unmatched. The authors made cDNA by 5'RACE with 10-nucleotide random UMIs. From 15-18 subjects, each sequencing run yielded over 180 million TCR-beta sequences. MiXCR, applied by TCRdb to the 5' RACE reads, yields one record per CDR3 protein. The sample includes around 49,000 distinct CDR3 sequences, 9.5% to 15% seen only once; the top ten take roughly 10%.

The chain links TRBV10-3 to TRBJ2-7; 8 nucleotides agree with TRBD1. This TCR came from a male donor with HTLV-1-associated myelopathy (HAM/TSP). Source material: PBMCs. This chain's CDR3 is CAINPTGANYEQYF. The CDR3 DNA sequence: TGTGCCATCAATCCGACAGGGGCAAACTACGAGCAGTACTTC.